A selection of T cell receptor beta chains follows, all from one sample in a study of CD8+CD57+ T cells in acquired aplastic anemia. TCRdb re-analysed the reads in MiXCR, keeping a single row per CDR3 protein. The sample has hundreds of thousands of distinct CDR3 sequences; 70% to 85% are singletons. Sequencing input: sorted CD4+, CD8+, or CD8+CD57+ T cells (not recorded which) from PBMCs. The receptors were sampled from a human donor with aplastic anemia. CDR3s include the opening cysteine and the closing phenylalanine or tryptophan. A D gene is named only where the DNA matches it firmly. Expanded clones get a size class; other rows say once, few or many, or leave the size out.

TRBJ1-5,NA,NA,TRBV7-9,CASSLGSTNQPQHF,TGTGCCAGCAGCTTAGGGTCAACTAATCAGCCCCAGCATTTT
TRBJ2-3,NA,NA,TRBV7-8,CASSFAPGPATQYF,TGTGCCAGCAGCTTTGCTCCAGGTCCGGCAACGCAGTATTTC
TRBJ2-7,NA,once,TRBV15,CASGRGTDQDEQYF,TGTGCCAGCGGCAGAGGGACTGACCAAGATGAGCAGTACTTC
TRBJ2-5,NA,NA,TRBV7-8,CASRVHPDETEHF,TGTGCCAGCAGGGTACATCCAGACGAGACAGAGCACTTC
TRBJ2-2,NA,NA,TRBV7-2,CASSPGGPAPVRSELFF,TGTGCCAGCAGCCCCGGGGGGCCTGCGCCAGTACGCAGTGAGCTGTTTTTT
TRBJ1-1,NA,many,TRBV12-3/TRBV12-4,CASTSLEGTEAFF,TGTGCCAGCACCTCTCTAGAGGGCACTGAAGCTTTCTTT
TRBJ2-3,TRBD2,NA,TRBV7-3,CASSYTGGLGAQQF,TGTGCCAGCAGCTATACGGGAGGCCTCGGTGCGCAGCAGTTT
TRBJ1-2,NA,NA,TRBV5-4,CASSFTADRGYAF,TGTGCCAGCAGCTTTACTGCGGATCGGGGCTACGCCTTC
TRBJ1-1,NA,NA,TRBV11-3,CASGLDLVVLNTEAFF,TGTGCCAGCGGCTTAGATCTCGTAGTCTTGAACACTGAAGCTTTCTTT
TRBJ2-1,NA,NA,TRBV20-1,CSARNVNNEQFF,TGCAGTGCTAGAAACGTAAACAATGAGCAGTTCTTC